Below are 16 T cell receptor beta chains sequenced from a single sample in a study of T cell responses to AZD1222 COVID-19 vaccine. Sequencing was performed with immunoSEQ multiplex PCR; in TCRdb, only in-frame clones are kept and a portion is missing. The profile shows 150,000 or so clones, roughly nine tenths of them singletons. The sample consisted of peripheral blood, taken 28 days after the second AZD1222 dose. The receptors shown here come from an adult who received the AZD1222 COVID-19 vaccine.

V is TRBV11-2 and J is TRBJ1-2; 9 positions agree with TRBD1. The CDR3 sequence is 14 residues long. J gave up 6 bases and V 1 base, and 3 bases lay outside the gene matches. The germline V gene has CDR1 SGHAT and CDR2 FQNNGV. CDR3 coding DNA: TGTGCCAGCAGCTTAGCCGGGACAGGGAATGGCTACACCTTC. Translation gives CASSLAGTGNGYTF.

In this sample, this clone turned up once. The chain joins TRBV30 to TRBJ1-6, with D unresolved. V was trimmed by 1 base and J by 7 bases, leaving 8 bases between them. Germline V gene lookup returns CDR1 GTSNPN and CDR2 SVGIG (reference sequence). The CDR3 sequence is 13 residues long. CDR3 nucleotides: TGTGCCTGGAGTGATCAGGCGAATTCACCCCTCCACTTT. It yields the protein CAWSDQANSPLHF.

The CDR3 sequence: CASSLKGQNQPQHF. CDR3 in DNA: TGTGCCAGCAGCTTAAAGGGACAGAATCAGCCCCAGCATTTT. The J gene is TRBJ1-5, the V gene TRBV7-2; 7 positions agree with TRBD1. CDR1 is SGHTA and CDR2 is FQGNSA in the germline V gene. Trimming removed 2 bases from V and 4 bases from J; junction bases left unmatched: 2. The CDR3 has 14 amino acids.

The chain joins TRBV7-8 to TRBJ2-7, with D perhaps TRBD2 (5 bases). V gave up 3 bases and J gave up 3 bases, with 18 bases separating them. Germline values: CDR1 SGHVS, CDR2 FQNEAQ. The CDR3 is 16 amino acids. CDR3: CASSFGAAGPLYEQYF. The CDR3 DNA reads as TGTGCCAGCAGCTTCGGAGCGGCAGGCCCCCTCTACGAGCAGTACTTC.

This sequence joins TRBV27 and TRBJ2-3; 12 positions match TRBD1. The CDR3 is made up of 15 amino acids. Unmatched junction bases numbered 6, after V lost 3 bases and J lost 8 bases. The germline V gene encodes CDR1 MNHEY and CDR2 SMNVEV (reference sequence). CDR3 nucleotides: TGTGCCAGCAGTTTTTTGGGACAGGGGGCTCCTACGCAGTATTTT. This encodes CASSFLGQGAPTQYF.

This chain joins TRBV18 and TRBJ2-1, with TRBD2 identical over 7 bases. Trimming took 5 bases from V and 9 from J; bases not matched to a gene: 7. The CDR3 sequence is 13 residues long. Per germline, CDR1 KGHSH and CDR2 LQKENI. Here the CDR3 DNA reads TGTGCCAGCTCAACCAACACGGGGGGTGAGCAGTTCTTC. Translation: CASSTNTGGEQFF.

This chain uses TRBV7-2 with TRBJ2-2, with unresolved D. Germline V gene sequence: CDR1 SGHTA, CDR2 FQGNSA. CDR3 length: 14 amino acids. Trimming took 5 bases from V and 6 from J, leaving 13 bases between them. The CDR3 DNA reads as TGTGCCAGCAGCCCCATACGTCCTGCCGGGGAGCTGTTTTTT. This encodes CASSPIRPAGELFF.

The V and J genes are TRBV5-6 and TRBJ2-3; possibly TRBD2 for D (5 bases). The CDR3 sequence is 14 residues long. Trimming took off 4 bases at V and 5 bases at J, with 14 bases between the two ends. Germline-derived CDR1 and CDR2 are SGHDT and YYEEEE. The chain's CDR3 is CASSQQYRGDTQYF. The CDR3 region has the DNA TGTGCCAGCAGCCAGCAATACCGGGGAGATACGCAGTATTTT. The whole variable domain, remainder taken from reference TRBV5-6 and TRBJ2-3, is DAGVTQSPTHLIKTRGQQVTLRCSPKSGHDTVSWYQQALGQGPQFIFQYYEEEERQRGNFPDRFSGHQFPNYSSELNVNALLLGDSALYLCASSQQYRGDTQYFGPGTRLTVL.

The J gene is TRBJ1-2, the V gene TRBV12-3 or TRBV12-4, with 9 bases identical to TRBD1. V shed 7 bases and J 6 bases; nucleotides not matched to a gene: 3. This CDR3 spans 12 amino acids. The CDR3 sequence: CASNRGLHGYTF. The CDR3 nucleotides are TGTGCCAGCAACAGGGGGCTCCATGGCTACACCTTC.

This chain joins TRBV9 and TRBJ2-6; TRBD2 aligns across 8 bases. The trim removed 5 bases at V and 1 base at J, leaving 8 bases unmatched. There are 17 residues in the CDR3. The germline V gene has CDR1 SGDLS and CDR2 YYNGEE. The CDR3 DNA is TGTGCCAGCAGTCCGCAAGCGGGAGTTTCTGGGGCCAACGTCCTGACTTTC. Translated: CASSPQAGVSGANVLTF. Supplemented by reference TRBV9 and TRBJ2-6, the full variable domain reads DSGVTQTPKHLITATGQRVTLRCSPRSGDLSVYWYQQSLDQGLQFLIQYYNGEERAKGNILERFSAQQFPDLHSELNLSSLELGDSALYFCASSPQAGVSGANVLTFGAGSRLTVL.

The CDR3 protein is CASSPGRGVPTGELFF. As DNA, the CDR3 is TGCGCCAGCAGCCCTGGCCGCGGGGTCCCCACCGGGGAGCTGTTTTTT. The rearrangement joins TRBV5-1 to TRBJ2-2; TRBD2 might be the D (6 bases). In germline, CDR1 is SGHRS, CDR2 YFSETQ. The V end was cut by 4 bases, the J end by 4 bases, with 17 bases between. The CDR3 sequence is 16 residues long. Together with reference TRBV5-1 and TRBJ2-2, the CDR3 gives the full variable domain: KAGVTQTPRYLIKTRGQQVTLSCSPISGHRSVSWYQQTPGQGLQFLFEYFSETQRNKGNFPGRFSGRQFSNSRSEMNVSTLELGDSALYLCASSPGRGVPTGELFFGEGSRLTVL.

The chain employs TRBV10-1 and TRBJ1-2; D ambiguous. Trimming removed 8 bases at V and 4 bases at J, with 8 bases between. Germline lookup yields CDR1 WNHNN and CDR2 SYGVQD (reference sequence). The CDR3 extends over 11 amino acids. CDR3 nucleotides: TGCGCCAGCCGTCTCTTCTATGGCTACACCTTC. Protein: CASRLFYGYTF.

The chain recombines TRBV11-3 with TRBJ1-1, with 7 bases aligning to TRBD1. The CDR3 has 16 amino acids. Germline V gives CDR1 SGHNT, CDR2 YENEEA. The J segment lost 0 bases and the V segment lost 2 bases, leaving 6 bases of the junction unmatched. The CDR3 loop is CASSLRTGVMNTEAFF. Written as DNA, the CDR3 is TGTGCCAGCAGCTTAAGGACAGGAGTAATGAACACTGAAGCTTTCTTT.

This clone was counted only a few times. The chain carries TRBV6-5 and TRBJ1-1; perhaps TRBD1 as D (6 bases). Trimming stripped 2 bases from V and 4 bases from J, with 8 bases between. The CDR3 contains 13 residues. Germline V lookup: CDR1 MNHEY, CDR2 SVGAGI. CDR3 in amino acids: CASSYTDSTEAFF. In DNA, the CDR3 is TGTGCCAGCAGTTACACGGACAGCACTGAAGCTTTCTTT.

The chain joins TRBV20-1 to TRBJ2-1; 10 bases map to TRBD2. The trim removed 3 bases at V and 10 bases at J, leaving 15 bases unmatched. Germline CDR1 reads DFQATT; CDR2 reads SNEGSKA (reference sequence). CDR3 length: 16 residues. The CDR3 bases are TGCAGTGCTAGTCTAGTATTAGCGGGAGGCCGAGGGGAGCAGTTCTTC. It specifies CSASLVLAGGRGEQFF.

The rearrangement links TRBV7-9 to TRBJ1-6; 9 positions agree with TRBD1. Germline trimming cut 6 bases from V and 7 bases from J; bases unmatched to any gene: 1. Germline CDR1 SEHNR, CDR2 FQNEAQ (reference sequence). The CDR3 sequence is 13 residues long. Here the CDR3 DNA reads TGTGCCAGCAGGGACAGGGGAAATTCACCCCTCCACTTT. Its translation is CASRDRGNSPLHF. The full variable domain, completed using reference TRBV7-9 and TRBJ1-6, is DTGVSQNPRHKITKRGQNVTFRCDPISEHNRLYWYRQTLGQGPEFLTYFQNEAQLEKSRLLSDRFSAERPKGSFSTLEIQRTEQGDSAMYLCASRDRGNSPLHFGNGTRLTVT.